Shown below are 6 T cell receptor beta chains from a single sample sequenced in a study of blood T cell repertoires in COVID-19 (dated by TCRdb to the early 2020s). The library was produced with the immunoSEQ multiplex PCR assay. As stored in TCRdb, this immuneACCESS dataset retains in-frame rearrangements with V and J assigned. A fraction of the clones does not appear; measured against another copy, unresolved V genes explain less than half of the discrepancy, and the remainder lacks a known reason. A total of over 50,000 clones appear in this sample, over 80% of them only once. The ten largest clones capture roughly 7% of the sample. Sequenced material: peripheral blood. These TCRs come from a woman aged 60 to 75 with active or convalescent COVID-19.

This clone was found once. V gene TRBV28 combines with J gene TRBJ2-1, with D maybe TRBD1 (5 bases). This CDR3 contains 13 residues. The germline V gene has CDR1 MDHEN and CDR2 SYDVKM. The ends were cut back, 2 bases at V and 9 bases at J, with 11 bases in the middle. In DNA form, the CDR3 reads TGTGCCAGCAGTTTAAGGGGCAGAGGTGAGCAGTTCTTC. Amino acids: CASSLRGRGEQFF.

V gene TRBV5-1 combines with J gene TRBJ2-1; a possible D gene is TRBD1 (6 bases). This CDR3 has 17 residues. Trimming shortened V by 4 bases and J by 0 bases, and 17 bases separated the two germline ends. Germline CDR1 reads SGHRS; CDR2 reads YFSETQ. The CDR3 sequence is CASSTAHDRSSYNEQFF. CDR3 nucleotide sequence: TGCGCCAGCAGCACTGCTCACGACAGGTCCTCCTACAATGAGCAGTTCTTC. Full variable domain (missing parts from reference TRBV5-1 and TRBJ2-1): KAGVTQTPRYLIKTRGQQVTLSCSPISGHRSVSWYQQTPGQGLQFLFEYFSETQRNKGNFPGRFSGRQFSNSRSEMNVSTLELGDSALYLCASSTAHDRSSYNEQFFGPGTRLTVL.

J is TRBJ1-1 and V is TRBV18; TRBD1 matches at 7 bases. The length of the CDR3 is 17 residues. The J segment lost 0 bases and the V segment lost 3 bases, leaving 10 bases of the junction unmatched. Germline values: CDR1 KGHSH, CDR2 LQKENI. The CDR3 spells CASSPQQGTDMNTEAFF. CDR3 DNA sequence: TGTGCCAGCTCACCCCAACAGGGGACGGACATGAACACTGAAGCTTTCTTT.

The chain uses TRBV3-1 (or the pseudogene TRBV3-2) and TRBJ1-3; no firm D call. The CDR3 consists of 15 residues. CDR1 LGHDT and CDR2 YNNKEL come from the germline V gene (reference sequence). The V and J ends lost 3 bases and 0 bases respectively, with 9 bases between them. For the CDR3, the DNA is TGTGCCAGCAGCCAGGGGAGACCCTCTGGAAACACCATATATTTT. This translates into CASSQGRPSGNTIYF.

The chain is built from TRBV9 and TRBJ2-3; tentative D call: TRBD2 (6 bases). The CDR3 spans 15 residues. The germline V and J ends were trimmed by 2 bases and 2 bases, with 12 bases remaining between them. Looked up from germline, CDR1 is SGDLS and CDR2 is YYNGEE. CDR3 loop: CASSVDSGYTDTQYF. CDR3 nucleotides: TGTGCCAGCAGCGTGGATAGCGGATACACAGATACGCAGTATTTT.

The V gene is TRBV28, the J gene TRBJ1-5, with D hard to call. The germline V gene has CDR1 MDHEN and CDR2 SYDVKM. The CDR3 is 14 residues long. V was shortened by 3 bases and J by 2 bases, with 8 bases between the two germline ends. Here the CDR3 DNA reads TGTGCCAGCAGTTTCCCCCAGGGCAATCAGCCCCAGCATTTT. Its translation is CASSFPQGNQPQHF.